The 8 T cell receptor beta chains in this list originate from one sample, sequenced in a study of shared clonotypes between healthy human individuals. Only CD45RO-negative cells positively selected for CCR7 counted as naive CD8 cells, so terminally differentiated effector memory CD45RA+ cells were excluded. Produced via immunoSEQ multiplex PCR; TCRdb's table is partial and in-frame only. The table shows hundreds of thousands of clones, with around 96% occurring only once. Sequences were obtained from naive CD8+ T cells sorted from blood. The receptor set was obtained from a young woman in good health.

The chain uses TRBV4-1 and TRBJ2-3; 12 positions match TRBD2. The germline gives CDR1 MGHRA, CDR2 YSYEKL. This CDR3 spans 17 amino acids. The ends lost 1 base at V and 2 bases at J; junction bases unmatched: 4. This chain's CDR3 is CASSQAASGRATDTQYF. CDR3 DNA: TGCGCCAGCAGCCAAGCCGCTAGCGGGAGGGCCACAGATACGCAGTATTTT.

The chain is built from TRBV19 and TRBJ2-3, with 8 positions matching TRBD1. The V gene end was trimmed by 4 bases and the J gene end by 4 bases; junction bases not matched to a gene: 10. This CDR3 comprises 16 residues. Germline CDR1 and CDR2: LNHDA and SQIVND (reference sequence). The CDR3 sequence is CASSNLDRVWADTQYF. The CDR3 DNA sequence: TGTGCCAGTAGTAACCTGGACAGGGTGTGGGCAGATACGCAGTATTTT. The full variable domain, rest sourced from reference TRBV19 and TRBJ2-3, is DGGITQSPKYLFRKEGQNVTLSCEQNLNHDAMYWYRQDPGQGLRLIYYSQIVNDFQKGDIAEGYSVSREKKESFPLTVTSAQKNPTAFYLCASSNLDRVWADTQYFGPGTRLTVL.

With regard to this clone: Other nucleotide sequences in the sample specify the same CDR3. CDR3 in amino acids: CASSQYEQYF. CDR3 nucleotide sequence: TGTGCCAGCAGCCAGTACGAGCAGTACTTC. The rearrangement uses TRBV11-2 and TRBJ2-7; the D is unclear. V was cut by 5 bases and J by 4 bases, with 3 bases left in between. From germline, CDR1 is SGHAT and CDR2 FQNNGV. This CDR3 is 10 amino acids long.

This chain's CDR3 is CASSVLEATEAFF. CDR3 nucleotides: TGTGCCAGTAGTGTCTTGGAAGCCACTGAAGCTTTCTTT. The chain recombines TRBV19 with TRBJ1-1; D is ambiguous. Trimming shortened V by 5 bases and J by 4 bases, and 11 bases separated the two germline ends. The CDR3 runs to 13 residues. Germline lookup yields CDR1 LNHDA and CDR2 SQIVND (reference sequence).

The rearrangement uses TRBV2 and TRBJ2-1; D is unresolved. The CDR3 length is 12 residues. Trimming removed 3 bases from V and 6 bases from J, with 6 bases in between. Germline V gene lookup returns CDR1 SNHLY and CDR2 FYNNEI. The CDR3 reads CASSDFINEQFF. As DNA, the CDR3 is TGTGCCAGCAGTGATTTCATCAATGAGCAGTTCTTC.

This rearrangement joins TRBV27 to TRBJ2-3; TRBD2 matches at 10 bases. The ends lost 4 bases at V and 2 bases at J; junction bases unmatched: 9. CDR1 is MNHEY, CDR2 SMNVEV, per germline (reference sequence). CDR3 length equals 17 residues. CDR3 coding DNA: TGTGCCAGCAGTTCAACTAGCGGGGCCTCTGCCACAGATACGCAGTATTTT. Its protein product is CASSSTSGASATDTQYF.

This chain uses TRBV27 with TRBJ2-1; 8 bases align to TRBD1. V lost 2 bases, J lost 7 bases, and 4 bases stayed unmatched. The CDR3 spans 14 residues. The V gene's germline CDR1 is MNHEY and CDR2 SMNVEV (reference sequence). The CDR3 DNA sequence: TGTGCCAGCAGTTTAGAGCGACAGGGGAATGAGCAGTTCTTC. Amino acids: CASSLERQGNEQFF.

The DNA of the CDR3 is TGTGCCTGGAGTGTTGGACGGGAGGGAGGGGCAGATACGCAGTATTTT. Amino acid sequence: CAWSVGREGGADTQYF. This chain links TRBV30 with TRBJ2-3; 8 nucleotides align to TRBD2. This CDR3 comprises 16 residues. CDR1 and CDR2 (germline): GTSNPN, SVGIG (reference sequence). After removal of 0 bases from V and 4 bases from J, the junction contained 9 bases not matched to a gene. Drawing the rest from reference TRBV30 and TRBJ2-3, the complete variable domain is SQTIHQWPATLVQPVGSPLSLECTVEGTSNPNLYWYRQAAGRGLQLLFYSVGIGQISSEVPQNLSASRPQDRQFILSSKKLLLSDSGFYLCAWSVGREGGADTQYFGPGTRLTVL.